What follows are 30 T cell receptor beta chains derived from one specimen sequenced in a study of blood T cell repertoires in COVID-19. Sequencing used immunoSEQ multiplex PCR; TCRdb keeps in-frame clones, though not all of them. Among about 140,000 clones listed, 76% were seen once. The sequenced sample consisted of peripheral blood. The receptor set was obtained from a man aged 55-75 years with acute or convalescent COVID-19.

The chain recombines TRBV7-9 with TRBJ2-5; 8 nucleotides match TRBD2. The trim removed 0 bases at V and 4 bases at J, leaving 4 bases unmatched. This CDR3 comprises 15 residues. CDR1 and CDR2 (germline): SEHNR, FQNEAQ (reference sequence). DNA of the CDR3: TGTGCCAGCAGCTTAGCTAGCGGGGCCGGAGAGACCCAGTACTTC. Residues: CASSLASGAGETQYF.

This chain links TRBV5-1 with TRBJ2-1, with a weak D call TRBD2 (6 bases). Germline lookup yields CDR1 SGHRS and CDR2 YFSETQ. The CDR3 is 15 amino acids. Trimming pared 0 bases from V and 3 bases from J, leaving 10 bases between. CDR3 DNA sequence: TGCGCCAGCAGCTTGGGACTAGTTTTCTACAATGAGCAGTTCTTC. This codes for CASSLGLVFYNEQFF.

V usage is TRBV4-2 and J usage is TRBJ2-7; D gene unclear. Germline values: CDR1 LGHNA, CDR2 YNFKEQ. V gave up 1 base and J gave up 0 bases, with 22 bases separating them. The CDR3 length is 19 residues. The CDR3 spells CASSQAILRGAHVSYEQYF. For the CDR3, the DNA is TGTGCCAGCAGCCAAGCGATCCTTCGTGGTGCGCATGTCTCCTACGAGCAGTACTTC.

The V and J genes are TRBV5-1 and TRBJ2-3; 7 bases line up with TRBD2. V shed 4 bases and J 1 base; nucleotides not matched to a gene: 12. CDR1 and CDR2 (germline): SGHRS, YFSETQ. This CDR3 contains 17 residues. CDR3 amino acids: CASSTPRAGVGTDTQYF. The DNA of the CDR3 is TGCGCCAGCAGCACCCCTAGGGCGGGAGTGGGCACAGATACGCAGTATTTT.

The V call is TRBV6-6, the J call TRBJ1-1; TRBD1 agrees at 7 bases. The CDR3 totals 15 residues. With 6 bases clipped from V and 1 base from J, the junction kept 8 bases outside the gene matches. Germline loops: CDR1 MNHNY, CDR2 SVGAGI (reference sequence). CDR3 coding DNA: TGTGCCAGCAGGGGAGCCGGGACAGAGAACACTGAAGCTTTCTTT. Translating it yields CASRGAGTENTEAFF.

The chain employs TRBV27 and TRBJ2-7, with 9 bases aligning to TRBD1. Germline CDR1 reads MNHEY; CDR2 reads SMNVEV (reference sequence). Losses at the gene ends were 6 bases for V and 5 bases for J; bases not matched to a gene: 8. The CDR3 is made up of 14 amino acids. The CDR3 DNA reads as TGTGCCAGCAGCCATCAGGGACAGGGTAACGAGCAGTACTTC. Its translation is CASSHQGQGNEQYF.

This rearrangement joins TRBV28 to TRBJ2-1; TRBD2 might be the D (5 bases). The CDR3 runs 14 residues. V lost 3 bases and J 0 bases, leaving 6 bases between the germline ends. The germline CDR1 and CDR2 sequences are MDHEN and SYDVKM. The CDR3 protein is CASSFLASYNEQFF. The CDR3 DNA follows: TGTGCCAGCAGTTTCCTAGCCTCCTACAATGAGCAGTTCTTC.

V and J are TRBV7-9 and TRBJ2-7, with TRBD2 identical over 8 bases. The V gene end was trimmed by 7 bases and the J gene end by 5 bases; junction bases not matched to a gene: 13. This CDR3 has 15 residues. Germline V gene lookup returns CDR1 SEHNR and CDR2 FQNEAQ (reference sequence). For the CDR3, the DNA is TGTGCCAGCACCCACCCGGATGGCGGGAGGAACGAGCAGTACTTC. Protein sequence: CASTHPDGGRNEQYF.

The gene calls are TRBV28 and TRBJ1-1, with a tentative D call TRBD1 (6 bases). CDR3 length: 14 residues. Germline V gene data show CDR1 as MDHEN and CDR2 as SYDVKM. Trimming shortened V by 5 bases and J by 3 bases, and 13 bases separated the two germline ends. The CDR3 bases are TGTGCCAGCAGTCTTGGGAGGGGGGACACTGAAGCTTTCTTT. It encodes CASSLGRGDTEAFF.

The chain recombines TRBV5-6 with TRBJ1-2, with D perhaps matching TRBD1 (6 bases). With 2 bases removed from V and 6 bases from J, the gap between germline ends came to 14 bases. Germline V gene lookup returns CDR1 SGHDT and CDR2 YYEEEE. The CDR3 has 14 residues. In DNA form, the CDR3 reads TGTGCCAGCAGCTTAATAAGGACAGACAATGGCTACACCTTC. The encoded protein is CASSLIRTDNGYTF.

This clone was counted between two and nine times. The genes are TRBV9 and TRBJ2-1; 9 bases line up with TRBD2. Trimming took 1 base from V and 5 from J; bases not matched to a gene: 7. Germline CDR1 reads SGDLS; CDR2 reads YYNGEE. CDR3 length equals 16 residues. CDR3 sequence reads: CASSVTPGLANNEQFF. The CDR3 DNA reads TGTGCCAGCAGCGTAACCCCGGGACTAGCCAACAATGAGCAGTTCTTC.

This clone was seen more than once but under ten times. CDR3 nucleotide sequence: TGCGCCAGCAGCAAGGGACAGGGTACCGGGGAGCTGTTTTTT. Encoded protein: CASSKGQGTGELFF. The V call is TRBV5-1, the J call TRBJ2-2, with TRBD1 identical over 9 bases. Per germline, CDR1 SGHRS and CDR2 YFSETQ. The CDR3 is 14 amino acids. V shed 4 bases and J 5 bases; nucleotides not matched to a gene: 3.

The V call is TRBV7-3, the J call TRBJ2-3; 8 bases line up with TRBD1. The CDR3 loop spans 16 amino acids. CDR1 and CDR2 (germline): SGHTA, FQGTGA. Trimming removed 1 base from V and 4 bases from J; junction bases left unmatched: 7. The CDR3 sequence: CASSLSPGGKSDTQYF. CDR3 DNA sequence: TGTGCCAGCAGCTTAAGTCCAGGGGGCAAATCAGATACGCAGTATTTT. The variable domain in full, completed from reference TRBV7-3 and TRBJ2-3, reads GAGVSQTPSNKVTEKGKYVELRCDPISGHTALYWYRQSLGQGPEFLIYFQGTGAADDSGLPNDRFFAVRPEGSVSTLKIQRTERGDSAVYLCASSLSPGGKSDTQYFGPGTRLTVL.

CDR3 sequence reads: CSVRPRTSATDTQYF. For the CDR3, the DNA is TGCAGCGTTCGGCCCCGGACTAGCGCCACAGATACGCAGTATTTT. The chain recombines TRBV29-1 with TRBJ2-3; TRBD2 agrees at 9 bases. V was clipped by 5 bases and J by 2 bases; unmatched bases: 8. This CDR3 is built from 15 residues. Germline-derived CDR1 and CDR2 are SQVTM and ANQGSEA.

This CDR3 is CASSKGQAQETQYF. CDR3 DNA sequence: TGCGCCAGCAGCAAGGGACAGGCCCAAGAGACCCAGTACTTC. The chain uses TRBV5-1 and TRBJ2-5; 8 bases fit TRBD1. Germline values: CDR1 SGHRS, CDR2 YFSETQ. V trimming: 4 bases; J trimming: 1 base; junction bases outside the gene matches: 3. The CDR3 consists of 14 residues. The full variable domain, its missing parts supplied by reference TRBV5-1 and TRBJ2-5, is KAGVTQTPRYLIKTRGQQVTLSCSPISGHRSVSWYQQTPGQGLQFLFEYFSETQRNKGNFPGRFSGRQFSNSRSEMNVSTLELGDSALYLCASSKGQAQETQYFGPGTRLLVL.

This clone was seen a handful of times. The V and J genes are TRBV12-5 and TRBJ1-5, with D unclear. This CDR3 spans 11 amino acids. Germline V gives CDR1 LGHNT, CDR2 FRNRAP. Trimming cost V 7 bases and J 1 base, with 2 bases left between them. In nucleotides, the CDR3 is TGTGCTAGTGCGAGCAATCAGCCCCAGCATTTT. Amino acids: CASASNQPQHF.

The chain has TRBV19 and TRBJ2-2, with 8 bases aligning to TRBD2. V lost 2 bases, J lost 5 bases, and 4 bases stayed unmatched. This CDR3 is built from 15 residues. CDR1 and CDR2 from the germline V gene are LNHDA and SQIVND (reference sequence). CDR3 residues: CASSIMRGDTGELFF. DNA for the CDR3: TGTGCCAGTAGTATAATGCGGGGGGATACCGGGGAGCTGTTTTTT.

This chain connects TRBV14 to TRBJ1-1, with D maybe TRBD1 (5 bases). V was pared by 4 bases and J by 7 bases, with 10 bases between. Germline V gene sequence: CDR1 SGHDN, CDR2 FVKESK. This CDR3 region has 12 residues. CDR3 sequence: CASSPRQFEAFF. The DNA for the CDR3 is TGTGCCAGCAGCCCACGACAGTTTGAAGCTTTCTTT.

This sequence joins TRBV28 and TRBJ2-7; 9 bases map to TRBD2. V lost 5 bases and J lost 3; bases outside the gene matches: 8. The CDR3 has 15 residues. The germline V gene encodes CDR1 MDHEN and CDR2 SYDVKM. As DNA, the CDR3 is TGTGCCAGCAGTCCTAGCGGGATTGGGGACTACGAGCAGTACTTC. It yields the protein CASSPSGIGDYEQYF.

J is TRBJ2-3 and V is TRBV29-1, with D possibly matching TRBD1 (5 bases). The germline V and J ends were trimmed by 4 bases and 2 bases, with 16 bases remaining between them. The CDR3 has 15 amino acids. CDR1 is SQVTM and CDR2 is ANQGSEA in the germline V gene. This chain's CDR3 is CSVAQTDAVTDTQYF. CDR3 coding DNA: TGCAGCGTTGCGCAGACAGACGCGGTCACAGATACGCAGTATTTT.

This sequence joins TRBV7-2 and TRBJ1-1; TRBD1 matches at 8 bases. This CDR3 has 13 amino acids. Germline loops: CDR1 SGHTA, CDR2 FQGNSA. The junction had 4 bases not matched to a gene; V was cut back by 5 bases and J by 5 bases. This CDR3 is CASSPDRETEAFF. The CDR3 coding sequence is TGTGCCAGCAGCCCGGACAGGGAAACTGAAGCTTTCTTT.

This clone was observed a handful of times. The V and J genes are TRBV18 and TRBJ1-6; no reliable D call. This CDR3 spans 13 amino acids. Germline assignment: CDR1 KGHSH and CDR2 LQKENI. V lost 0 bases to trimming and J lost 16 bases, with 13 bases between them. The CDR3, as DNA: TGTGCCAGCTCACCACCGGAGCGGGTACAGCTCCACTTT. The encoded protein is CASSPPERVQLHF.

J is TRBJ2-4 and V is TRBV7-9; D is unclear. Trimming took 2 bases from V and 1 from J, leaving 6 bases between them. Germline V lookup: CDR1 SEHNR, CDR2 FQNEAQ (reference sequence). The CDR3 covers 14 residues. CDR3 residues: CASSLLEAKNIQYF. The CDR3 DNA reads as TGTGCCAGCAGCTTACTTGAGGCCAAAAACATTCAGTACTTC.

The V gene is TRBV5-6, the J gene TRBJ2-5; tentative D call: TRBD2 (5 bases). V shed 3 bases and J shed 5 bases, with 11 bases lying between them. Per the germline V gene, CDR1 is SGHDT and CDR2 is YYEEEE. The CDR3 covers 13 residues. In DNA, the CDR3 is TGTGCCAGCAGCTCCGCGGGTGCGGAGACCCAGTACTTC. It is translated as CASSSAGAETQYF.

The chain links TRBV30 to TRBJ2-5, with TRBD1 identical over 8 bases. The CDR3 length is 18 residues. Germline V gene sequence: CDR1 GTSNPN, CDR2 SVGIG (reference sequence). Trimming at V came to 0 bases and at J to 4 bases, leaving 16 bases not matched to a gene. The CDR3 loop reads CAWSVQPGQGSIRETQYF. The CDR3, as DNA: TGTGCCTGGAGTGTACAGCCCGGACAGGGTAGTATCAGAGAGACCCAGTACTTC.

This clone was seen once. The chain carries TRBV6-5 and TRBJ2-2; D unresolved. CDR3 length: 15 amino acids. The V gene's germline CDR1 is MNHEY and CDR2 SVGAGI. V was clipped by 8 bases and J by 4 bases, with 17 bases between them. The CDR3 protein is CASGELSGATGELFF. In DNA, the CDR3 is TGTGCCAGCGGCGAGTTATCGGGTGCCACCGGGGAGCTGTTTTTT.

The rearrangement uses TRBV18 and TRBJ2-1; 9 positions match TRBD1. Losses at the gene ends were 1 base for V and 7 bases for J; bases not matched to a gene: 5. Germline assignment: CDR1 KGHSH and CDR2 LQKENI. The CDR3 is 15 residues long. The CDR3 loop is CASSPRDRDKNEQFF. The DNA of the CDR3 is TGTGCCAGCTCACCACGGGACAGGGATAAGAATGAGCAGTTCTTC.

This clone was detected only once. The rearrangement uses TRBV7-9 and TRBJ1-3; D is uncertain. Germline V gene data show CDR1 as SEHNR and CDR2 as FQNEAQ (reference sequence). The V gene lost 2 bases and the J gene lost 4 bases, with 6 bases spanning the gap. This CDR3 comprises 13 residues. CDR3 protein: CASSLSQGNTIYF. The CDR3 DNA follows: TGTGCCAGCAGCTTATCCCAGGGAAACACCATATATTTT.

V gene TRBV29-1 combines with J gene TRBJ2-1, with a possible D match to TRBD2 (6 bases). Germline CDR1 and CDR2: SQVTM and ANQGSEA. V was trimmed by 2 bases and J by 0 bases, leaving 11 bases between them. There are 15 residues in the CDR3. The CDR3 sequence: CSVERRGSSYNEQFF. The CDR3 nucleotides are TGCAGCGTTGAAAGGAGGGGAAGCTCCTACAATGAGCAGTTCTTC.

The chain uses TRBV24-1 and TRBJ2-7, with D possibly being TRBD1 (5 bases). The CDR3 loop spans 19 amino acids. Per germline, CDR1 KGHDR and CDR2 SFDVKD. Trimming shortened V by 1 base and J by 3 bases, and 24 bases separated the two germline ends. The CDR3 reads CATSDLKGDPAETIYEQYF. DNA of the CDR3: TGTGCCACCAGTGATTTAAAAGGGGATCCGGCGGAAACTATCTACGAGCAGTACTTC.